Sequencing of this TCR beta chain was carried out in a study of T cell changes during pregnancy in multiple sclerosis. TCRdb's copy holds only in-frame clones and misses some; the assay was immunoSEQ multiplex PCR. The sample carries about 100,000 clones, roughly 90% recorded once. This TCR came from a female donor with multiple sclerosis, enrolled in a pregnancy study. This specimen was peripheral blood, taken after pregnancy.

CDR3 sequence: CASSTRGTGNTIYF. The DNA for the CDR3 is TGTGCCAGCAGTACCCGAGGCACTGGAAACACCATATATTTT. The chain links TRBV6-1 to TRBJ1-3; D gene uncertain. CDR1 is MNHNS and CDR2 is SASEGT in the germline V gene. Trimming took 5 bases from V and 2 from J, leaving 10 bases between them. This CDR3 spans 14 amino acids.